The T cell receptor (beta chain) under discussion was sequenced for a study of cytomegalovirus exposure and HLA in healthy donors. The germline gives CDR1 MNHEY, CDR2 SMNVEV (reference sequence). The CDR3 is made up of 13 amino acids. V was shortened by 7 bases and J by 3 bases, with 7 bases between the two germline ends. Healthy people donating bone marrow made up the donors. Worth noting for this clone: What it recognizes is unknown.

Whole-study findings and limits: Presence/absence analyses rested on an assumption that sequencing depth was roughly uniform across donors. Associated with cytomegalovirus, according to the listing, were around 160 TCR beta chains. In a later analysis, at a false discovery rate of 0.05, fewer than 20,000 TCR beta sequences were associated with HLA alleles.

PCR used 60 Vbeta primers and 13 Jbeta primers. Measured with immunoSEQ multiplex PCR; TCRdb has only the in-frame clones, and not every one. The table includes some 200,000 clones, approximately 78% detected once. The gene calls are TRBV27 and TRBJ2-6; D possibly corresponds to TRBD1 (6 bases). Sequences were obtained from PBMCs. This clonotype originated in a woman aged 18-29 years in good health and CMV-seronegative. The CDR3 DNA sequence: TGTGCCAGCACGACAGGTGGGGCCAACGTCCTGACTTTC. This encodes CASTTGGANVLTF.